This T cell receptor (beta chain) was documented in a study of blood T cell repertoires in COVID-19. Study details: T cells, B-cell-depleted T cells, or PBMCs supplied cDNA or gDNA.

This clone has only one observation. As processed by the authors: Scientists estimated how many nucleated cells there were by amplifying reference gene primers. Using immunoSEQ multiplex PCR, the repertoire was profiled, and TCRdb retains in-frame clones only, with some absent. The D gene and trimming were derived from the DNA, and the V and J assignments and clone size from that table. The table lists tens of thousands of clones, over 65% of them singletons. J was trimmed by 6 bases and V by 5 bases; bases with no gene match: 3. This CDR3 is 13 amino acids long. Germline V lookup: CDR1 LNHDA, CDR2 SQIVND (reference sequence).

This TCR derives from a woman aged 70-85 years with acute or convalescent COVID-19. This chain joins TRBV19 and TRBJ1-5, with TRBD1 identical over 8 bases. Sequenced material: peripheral blood. The CDR3 here is CASSGDRRQPQHF. The CDR3 nucleotides are TGTGCCAGTAGTGGGGACAGGCGTCAGCCCCAGCATTTT.